Included here is one T cell receptor beta chain sequence, with context. Its target is not known. The CDR3 has 13 amino acids. Germline V gene lookup returns CDR1 LNHDA and CDR2 SQIVND (reference sequence). Trimming left V 8 bases short and J 1 base short, with 11 bases between. Method: immunoSEQ multiplex PCR; TCRdb's copy keeps in-frame clones and lacks some. Altogether tens of thousands of clones are present, 92% being singletons, with the ten largest covering about 9.1%. This record belongs to a study of OX40 agonist ivuxolimab in advanced cancers. The overall study: Patients were treated with ivuxolimab, an agonistic anti-OX40 (CD134) antibody. Participants averaged roughly 60 years of age (range 23 to 79) and were around 85% male. Every 2 weeks, patients got intravenous ivuxolimab at one of six dose levels (0.01-10 mg/kg). Study results and limitations: The specificity for antigen of the expanded peripheral T cells was not determined.

The genes are TRBV19 and TRBJ2-5; tentatively, D is TRBD1 (5 bases). The sequencing used CD4+ or CD8+ T cells sorted from blood, collected in a trial of the OX40 agonist ivuxolimab. This receptor was obtained from an adult with an advanced solid tumor such as melanoma, head and neck, liver or kidney cancer. The CDR3 sequence is CASSRVLQETQYF. The CDR3 nucleotides read TGTGCCAGTTCCAGGGTCCTCCAAGAGACCCAGTACTTC.